This is a list of T cell receptor beta chains from one sample in a study of sequential checkpoint blockade in melanoma. The protocol was immunoSEQ multiplex PCR, while the TCRdb copy is restricted to in-frame clones and leaves out a portion. The sample holds fewer than 40,000 clones, more than 70% seen once. Material: CD8+ T cells sorted from blood (inferred from file names), obtained from a patient given nivolumab and ipilimumab in sequence. These receptor sequences come from a human donor with melanoma. Both conserved end residues are part of each CDR3. Fields, in order: clone size, D gene, J gene, V gene, CDR3 protein, CDR3 DNA. D genes are given only for firm matches. The listing skips clone size in some rows; elsewhere it reads once, few, many or a size class.

size: -; D: TRBD2; J: TRBJ2-5; V: TRBV4-1; CDR3: CASSQVAGVREGTQYF; DNA: TGCGCCAGCAGCCAGGTAGCGGGAGTCAGAGAAGGGACCCAGTACTTC
size: -; D: TRBD1; J: TRBJ1-4; V: TRBV6-5; CDR3: CASSWTGIGEKLFF; DNA: TGTGCCAGCAGTTGGACAGGGATCGGGGAAAAACTGTTTTTT
size: -; D: TRBD2; J: TRBJ2-3; V: TRBV4-1; CDR3: CASSQDGGFGLAENTDTQYF; DNA: TGCGCCAGCAGCCAAGATGGGGGGTTTGGACTAGCGGAGAACACAGATACGCAGTATTTT
size: -; D: -; J: TRBJ2-3; V: TRBV11-2; CDR3: CASSLRGSSVTDTQYF; DNA: TGTGCCAGCAGCTTACGGGGGAGTAGTGTAACAGATACGCAGTATTTT
size: -; D: TRBD1; J: TRBJ1-4; V: TRBV29-1; CDR3: CSVDSTGSGEKLFF; DNA: TGCAGCGTAGATTCGACAGGGTCGGGTGAAAAACTGTTTTTT
size: -; D: TRBD2; J: TRBJ2-3; V: TRBV9; CDR3: CASSVEGGTRLDTQYF; DNA: TGTGCCAGCAGCGTAGAGGGCGGGACTAGACTAGATACGCAGTATTTT
size: -; D: -; J: TRBJ2-2; V: TRBV19; CDR3: CAIRLAGTGELFF; DNA: TGTGCCATCCGACTCGCGGGGACCGGGGAGCTGTTTTTT
size: -; D: TRBD2; J: TRBJ2-7; V: TRBV10-2; CDR3: CASSDLAGSRYEQYF; DNA: TGCGCCAGCAGTGATCTAGCGGGATCACGGTACGAGCAGTACTTC
size: -; D: -; J: TRBJ1-1; V: TRBV19; CDR3: CASSIGTAEAFF; DNA: TGTGCCAGTAGTATAGGAACAGCTGAAGCTTTCTTT
size: -; D: -; J: TRBJ1-1; V: TRBV7-8; CDR3: CASSPLLNTEAFF; DNA: TGTGCCAGCAGTCCCCTTCTGAACACTGAAGCTTTCTTT
size: -; D: -; J: TRBJ1-1; V: TRBV27; CDR3: CASRDRNTEAFF; DNA: TGTGCCAGCAGGGACAGGAACACTGAAGCTTTCTTT
size: -; D: -; J: TRBJ1-1; V: TRBV29-1; CDR3: CSGLDSPTTMNTEAFF; DNA: TGCAGCGGCCTGGACAGCCCAACCACTATGAACACTGAAGCTTTCTTT
size: -; D: TRBD2; J: TRBJ2-3; V: TRBV19; CDR3: CASSPPPSGTDTDTQYF; DNA: TGTGCCAGTAGTCCGCCTCCTAGCGGAACCGACACAGATACGCAGTATTTT
size: -; D: -; J: TRBJ2-5; V: TRBV7-2; CDR3: CASSLRTPIPQYF; DNA: TGTGCCAGCAGCTTAAGGACACCAATCCCCCAGTACTTC
size: -; D: TRBD1; J: TRBJ1-1; V: TRBV29-1; CDR3: CSVVPTGGYTEAFF; DNA: TGCAGCGTTGTCCCGACAGGGGGTTACACTGAAGCTTTCTTT
size: -; D: -; J: TRBJ1-1; V: TRBV28; CDR3: CASSLIRVDTEAFF; DNA: TGTGCCAGCAGTTTAATACGGGTGGACACTGAAGCTTTCTTT
size: -; D: TRBD1; J: TRBJ1-5; V: TRBV27; CDR3: CASSLTGLSGHQPQHF; DNA: TGTGCCAGCAGTTTGACAGGGCTTTCTGGTCATCAGCCCCAGCATTTT
size: once; D: -; J: TRBJ1-5; V: TRBV13; CDR3: CASSLQGSNQPQHF; DNA: TGTGCCAGCAGCTTACAGGGGTCTAATCAGCCCCAGCATTTT
size: -; D: -; J: TRBJ2-3; V: TRBV5-1; CDR3: CASSLQNLYTDTQYF; DNA: TGCGCCAGCAGCTTGCAAAATCTATACACAGATACGCAGTATTTT
size: -; D: TRBD2; J: TRBJ2-1; V: TRBV6-5; CDR3: CASSPLAGAYNEQFF; DNA: TGTGCCAGCAGTCCGCTAGCGGGAGCCTACAATGAGCAGTTCTTC
size: -; D: TRBD2; J: TRBJ2-1; V: TRBV7-6; CDR3: CASSLWIGTSGSPSYNEQFF; DNA: TGTGCCAGCAGCTTATGGATCGGGACTAGCGGGAGCCCCTCCTACAATGAGCAGTTCTTC
size: -; D: TRBD2; J: TRBJ2-5; V: TRBV29-1; CDR3: CSVEGLLAGGPLAQYF; DNA: TGCAGCGTTGAGGGGCTGCTAGCGGGAGGGCCCTTGGCCCAGTACTTC
size: once; D: TRBD2; J: TRBJ2-1; V: TRBV5-1; CDR3: CASSSGLANSYNEQFF; DNA: TGCGCCAGCAGCTCGGGACTAGCGAACTCCTACAATGAGCAGTTCTTC
size: -; D: TRBD1; J: TRBJ1-2; V: TRBV5-1; CDR3: CASSLDRGRSEARGGYTF; DNA: TGCGCCAGCAGCTTGGACAGGGGTCGGTCGGAGGCGCGAGGGGGCTACACCTTC
size: -; D: -; J: TRBJ1-1; V: TRBV4-3; CDR3: CASSQEPGRVTEAFF; DNA: TGCGCCAGCAGCCAAGAACCCGGCAGGGTTACTGAAGCTTTCTTT
size: -; D: -; J: TRBJ1-2; V: TRBV7-2; CDR3: CASSTDSNNYGYTF; DNA: TGTGCCAGCAGCACGGACTCAAATAACTATGGCTACACCTTC
size: once; D: -; J: TRBJ1-1; V: TRBV4-1; CDR3: CASSQTLQGNTEAFF; DNA: TGCGCCAGCAGCCAGACATTACAGGGGAACACTGAAGCTTTCTTT
size: -; D: -; J: TRBJ2-2; V: TRBV4-3; CDR3: CASSIAGWELFF; DNA: TGCGCCAGCAGCATAGCCGGGTGGGAGCTGTTTTTT
size: once; D: -; J: TRBJ1-5; V: TRBV27; CDR3: CASSSGLHQPQHF; DNA: TGTGCCAGCAGTTCAGGGCTCCATCAGCCCCAGCATTTT
size: -; D: -; J: TRBJ2-1; V: TRBV27; CDR3: CASSFVAPSSYNEQFF; DNA: TGTGCCAGCAGTTTCGTAGCACCGAGCTCCTACAATGAGCAGTTCTTC
size: -; D: TRBD1; J: TRBJ1-4; V: TRBV7-9; CDR3: CASSSQGNGEKLFF; DNA: TGTGCCAGCAGCTCACAGGGGAACGGCGAAAAACTGTTTTTT
size: -; D: TRBD1; J: TRBJ2-7; V: TRBV5-4; CDR3: CASSGTGFSYEQYF; DNA: TGTGCCAGCAGCGGGACAGGCTTCTCCTACGAGCAGTACTTC
size: -; D: -; J: TRBJ2-7; V: TRBV11-2; CDR3: CASSLGAGAFEQYF; DNA: TGTGCCAGCAGCTTAGGGGCAGGGGCCTTCGAGCAGTACTTC
size: -; D: TRBD2; J: TRBJ2-3; V: TRBV9; CDR3: CASSVRAGEDTDTQYF; DNA: TGTGCCAGCAGCGTTAGAGCGGGAGAGGACACAGATACGCAGTATTTT
size: -; D: TRBD1; J: TRBJ2-7; V: TRBV28; CDR3: CATQTGVSYEQYF; DNA: TGTGCCACCCAGACAGGGGTATCCTACGAGCAGTACTTC
size: -; D: TRBD1; J: TRBJ2-7; V: TRBV28; CDR3: CASSHGTGNSYEQYF; DNA: TGTGCCAGCAGTCACGGGACAGGGAACTCCTACGAGCAGTACTTC
size: -; D: TRBD1; J: TRBJ2-7; V: TRBV7-9; CDR3: CASSLVGTAYEQYF; DNA: TGTGCCAGCAGCTTAGTGGGGACAGCCTACGAGCAGTACTTC
size: few; D: TRBD1; J: TRBJ1-1; V: TRBV6-6; CDR3: CASSWDREAFF; DNA: TGTGCCAGCAGTTGGGACAGGGAAGCTTTCTTT
size: -; D: -; J: TRBJ1-2; V: TRBV4-1; CDR3: CASSQDPGGTYGYTF; DNA: TGCGCCAGCAGCCAAGATCCCGGGGGAACCTATGGCTACACCTTC
size: once; D: TRBD2; J: TRBJ2-1; V: TRBV7-9; CDR3: CASSLFGASGSHEQFF; DNA: TGTGCCAGCAGCTTATTTGGGGCTAGCGGGAGTCATGAGCAGTTCTTC
size: -; D: -; J: TRBJ2-4; V: TRBV27; CDR3: CASSGLGWSKNIQYF; DNA: TGTGCCAGCAGTGGACTCGGTTGGAGCAAAAACATTCAGTACTTC
size: few; D: TRBD1; J: TRBJ1-2; V: TRBV19; CDR3: CASRGTGGAFPIGGYTF; DNA: TGTGCCAGTAGGGGGACAGGGGGCGCTTTCCCAATTGGAGGCTACACCTTC
size: -; D: TRBD2; J: TRBJ2-3; V: TRBV25-1; CDR3: CASSPRLADTDTQYF; DNA: TGTGCCAGCAGTCCGAGACTAGCAGACACAGATACGCAGTATTTT
size: -; D: TRBD1; J: TRBJ2-1; V: TRBV7-9; CDR3: CASSSGQGAYNEQFF; DNA: TGTGCCAGCAGCTCTGGACAGGGGGCTTACAATGAGCAGTTCTTC
size: once; D: -; J: TRBJ2-7; V: TRBV7-6; CDR3: CASSPLVGQGRSYEQYF; DNA: TGTGCCAGCAGCCCTCTGGTTGGGCAGGGCCGTTCCTACGAGCAGTACTTC
size: few; D: TRBD1; J: TRBJ1-1; V: TRBV19; CDR3: CASSAGGYTEAFF; DNA: TGTGCCAGTAGTGCAGGGGGCTACACTGAAGCTTTCTTT
size: -; D: TRBD1; J: TRBJ1-1; V: TRBV6-5; CDR3: CASSSGQGAWTEAFF; DNA: TGTGCCAGCAGTTCGGGACAGGGGGCTTGGACTGAAGCTTTCTTT
size: once; D: -; J: TRBJ2-1; V: TRBV7-2; CDR3: CASSLAEVAVWVGEQFF; DNA: TGTGCCAGCAGCTTAGCGGAAGTAGCGGTTTGGGTCGGTGAGCAGTTCTTC
size: -; D: TRBD2; J: TRBJ2-5; V: TRBV9; CDR3: CASSFREGQETQYF; DNA: TGTGCCAGCAGCTTCCGGGAGGGACAAGAGACCCAGTACTTC
size: -; D: -; J: TRBJ2-1; V: TRBV7-9; CDR3: CASRRGPPSRGQFF; DNA: TGTGCCAGCAGAAGAGGTCCTCCTAGTCGAGGGCAGTTCTTC
size: -; D: TRBD2; J: TRBJ2-1; V: TRBV19; CDR3: CASSTLGLANEQFF; DNA: TGTGCCAGTAGTACCCTTGGACTAGCCAATGAGCAGTTCTTC
size: -; D: -; J: TRBJ1-3; V: TRBV6-5; CDR3: CASSTSTGTGNTIYF; DNA: TGTGCCAGCAGTACATCTACAGGGACTGGAAACACCATATATTTT
size: -; D: -; J: TRBJ1-2; V: TRBV5-1; CDR3: CASTPGGYGYTF; DNA: TGCGCCAGCACCCCCGGTGGCTATGGCTACACCTTC
size: -; D: TRBD1; J: TRBJ2-1; V: TRBV27; CDR3: CASSRQGSSYNEQFF; DNA: TGTGCCAGCAGCCGACAGGGAAGCTCCTACAATGAGCAGTTCTTC
size: -; D: TRBD2; J: TRBJ2-1; V: TRBV29-1; CDR3: CSVPLEISGRYNEQFF; DNA: TGCAGCGTTCCACTCGAGATCAGCGGGAGGTACAATGAGCAGTTCTTC
size: once; D: -; J: TRBJ2-1; V: TRBV27; CDR3: CASGPKRFF; DNA: TGTGCCAGCGGGCCGAAACGGTTCTTC
size: -; D: -; J: TRBJ1-5; V: TRBV5-6; CDR3: CASRKQGYSNQPQHF; DNA: TGTGCCAGCAGGAAACAGGGTTATAGCAATCAGCCCCAGCATTTT
size: -; D: -; J: TRBJ2-2; V: TRBV9; CDR3: CASSATNPGTGELFF; DNA: TGTGCCAGCAGTGCGACTAACCCGGGCACCGGGGAGCTGTTTTTT
size: few; D: -; J: TRBJ1-4; V: TRBV28; CDR3: CASSSQGYEKLFF; DNA: TGTGCCAGCAGTTCACAGGGATATGAAAAACTGTTTTTT